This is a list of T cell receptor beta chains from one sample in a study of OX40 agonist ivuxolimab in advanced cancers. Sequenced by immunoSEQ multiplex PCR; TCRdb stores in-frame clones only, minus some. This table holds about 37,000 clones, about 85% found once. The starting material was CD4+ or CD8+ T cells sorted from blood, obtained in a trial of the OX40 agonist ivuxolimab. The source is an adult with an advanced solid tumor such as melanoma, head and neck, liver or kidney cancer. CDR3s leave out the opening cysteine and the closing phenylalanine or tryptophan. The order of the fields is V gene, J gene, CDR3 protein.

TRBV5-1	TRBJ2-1	ASSFAGTGGRSYNEQF
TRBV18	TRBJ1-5	ASSPGQGALNQPQH
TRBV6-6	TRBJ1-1	ASRLEGSTEAF
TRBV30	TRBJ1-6	ATSGTVHNSPLH
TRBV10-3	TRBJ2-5	AITQGGEETQY
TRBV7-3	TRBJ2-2	ASSPSGSGELF
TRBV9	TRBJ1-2	ASSSERGRAPYGYT
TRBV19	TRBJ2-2	ASSISTGGNTGELF
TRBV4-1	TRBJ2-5	ASSQLTSAQETQY
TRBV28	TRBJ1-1	ASRGTGNTEAF
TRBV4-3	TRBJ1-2	ASSQDPGRRGYT
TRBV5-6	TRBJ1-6	ASSLSGNSLH
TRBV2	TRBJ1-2	ASSEIQKGYT
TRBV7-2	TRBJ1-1	ASSLEPNTEAF
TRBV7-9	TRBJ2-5	ASSLFETQY
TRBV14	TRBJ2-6	ASSPRRVGLSGANVLT
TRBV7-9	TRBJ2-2	ASSLAGDGSVHGELF
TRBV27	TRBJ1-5	ASSLFGRSSGLGNQPQH
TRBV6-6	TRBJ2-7	ASSYPGLADEQY
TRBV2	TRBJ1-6	ASSRSSDDSPLH
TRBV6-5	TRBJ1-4	ASSLGQGAQKLF
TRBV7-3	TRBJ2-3	ASSSTGISTDTQY
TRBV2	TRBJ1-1	ASRKTGANTEAF
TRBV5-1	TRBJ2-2	ASSLNPNTGELF
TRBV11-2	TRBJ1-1	ASSIRPGQGKELGTEAF
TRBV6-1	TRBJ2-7	ASKGGPYEQY
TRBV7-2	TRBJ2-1	ASSHSGGRDNEQF
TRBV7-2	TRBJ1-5	ASSLTGDGQPQH
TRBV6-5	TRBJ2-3	ASSYSLAGFTDTQY
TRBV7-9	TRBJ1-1	ASSLGQGGNEAF
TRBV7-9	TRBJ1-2	ASSLENYGYT
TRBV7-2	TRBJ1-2	ASSGGTDSNYGYT
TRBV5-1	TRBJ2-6	ASSLANSGANVLT
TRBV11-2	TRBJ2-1	ASSLTQVEQF
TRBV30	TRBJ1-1	AWTGGGTEAF
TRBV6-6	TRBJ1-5	ASRLGTANNQPQH
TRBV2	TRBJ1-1	ASSEFQGMNTEAF
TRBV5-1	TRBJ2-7	ASSLTGAYEQY
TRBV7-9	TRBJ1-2	ASSLLTESSSYGYT
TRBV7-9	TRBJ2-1	ASNSPGLSYNEQF
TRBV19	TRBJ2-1	ASSMISGGFNEQF
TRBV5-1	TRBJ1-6	ASSGQSWGNSPLH
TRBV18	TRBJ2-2	ASSPQGNTGELF
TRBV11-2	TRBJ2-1	ASSLRGANEQF
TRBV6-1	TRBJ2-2	ASSGRRTSVGTGELF
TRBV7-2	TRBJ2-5	ASSFRAGRETQY
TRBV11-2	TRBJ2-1	ASSLDHGPYNEQF
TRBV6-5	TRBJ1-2	ASSYAPAYT
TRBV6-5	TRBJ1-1	ASSRTANTEAF